Described below is a single T cell receptor (beta chain) sequence and its context. These data originate in a study of T cell responses to AZD1222 COVID-19 vaccine. Method: immunoSEQ multiplex PCR; TCRdb's copy keeps in-frame clones and lacks some. The sample carries some 69,000 clones, around four fifths recorded once. Germline lookup yields CDR1 SGHVS and CDR2 FNYEAQ. Trimming shortened V by 4 bases and J by 4 bases, and 13 bases separated the two germline ends. The CDR3 totals 15 residues. The TCR originated in an adult who received the AZD1222 COVID-19 vaccine. Sequences were derived from peripheral blood, sampled 28 days after the second AZD1222 dose. This chain uses TRBV7-6 with TRBJ1-4, with D unclear. The CDR3 here is CASSSGLSYNEKLFF. The CDR3 coding sequence is TGTGCCAGCAGCTCTGGACTCTCTTATAATGAAAAACTGTTTTTT.